Following are 27 T cell receptor beta chains from one sample sequenced in a study of blood T cell repertoires in COVID-19. Repertoires were generated with immunoSEQ multiplex PCR, while TCRdb's copy carries only in-frame clones and drops some. The table has approximately 390,000 clones, 70% to 90% seen once. The source material was PBMCs or T cells enriched from blood (not recorded which). These receptor sequences come from a woman in her thirties or forties with acute COVID-19.

J is TRBJ1-5 and V is TRBV24-1; perhaps TRBD1 as D (5 bases). The V end was cut by 9 bases, the J end by 0 bases, with 11 bases between. CDR1 and CDR2 (germline): KGHDR, SFDVKD. CDR3 size: 14 residues. For the CDR3, the DNA is TGTGCCACCGCAGACAGTTATAGCAATCAGCCCCAGCATTTT. It codes for CATADSYSNQPQHF.

This clone was found once. The chain is built from TRBV7-9 and TRBJ1-2, with TRBD1 identical over 10 bases. The length of the CDR3 is 14 residues. V shed 4 bases, J shed 5 bases, and the junction held 4 bases outside the gene matches. In germline, CDR1 is SEHNR, CDR2 FQNEAQ (reference sequence). CDR3 nucleotide sequence: TGTGCCAGCAGCTCAGGGACAGGGGATTATGGCTACACCTTC. The encoded protein is CASSSGTGDYGYTF.

The V and J genes are TRBV7-2 and TRBJ2-3; a possible D gene is TRBD1 (5 bases). CDR3 length: 15 residues. The V end lost 1 base, the J end lost 1 base, and 9 bases lay between the germline ends. Germline CDR1 is SGHTA and CDR2 is FQGNSA. CDR3 coding DNA: TGTGCCAGCAGCTTAGGACAGCTTGGCACAGATACGCAGTATTTT. Residues: CASSLGQLGTDTQYF.

The rearrangement links TRBV6-5 to TRBJ1-2; 7 positions match TRBD1. Per germline, CDR1 MNHEY and CDR2 SVGAGI. V gave up 6 bases and J gave up 5 bases; unmatched junction bases: 9. This CDR3 is 14 amino acids long. As DNA, the CDR3 is TGTGCCAGCAGCCGAGGGGACAGATTATATGGCTACACCTTC. Translation: CASSRGDRLYGYTF.

V gene TRBV9 combines with J gene TRBJ2-7, with TRBD2 matching over 7 bases. The V segment lost 3 bases and the J segment 3 bases; nucleotides outside the gene matches: 9. The CDR3 loop spans 15 amino acids. The germline gives CDR1 SGDLS, CDR2 YYNGEE. CDR3: CASSAVGGVDYEQYF. The DNA of the CDR3 is TGTGCCAGCAGCGCAGTGGGAGGGGTGGACTACGAGCAGTACTTC.

The rearrangement joins TRBV9 to TRBJ2-3, with D possibly being TRBD2 (6 bases). This CDR3 region has 13 residues. Trimming shortened V by 3 bases and J by 4 bases, and 9 bases separated the two germline ends. From germline, CDR1 is SGDLS and CDR2 YYNGEE. The DNA for the CDR3 is TGTGCCAGCAGCGGGGGGGTGGCAGATACGCAGTATTTT. Its translation: CASSGGVADTQYF. Complete variable domain (other parts from reference TRBV9 and TRBJ2-3): DSGVTQTPKHLITATGQRVTLRCSPRSGDLSVYWYQQSLDQGLQFLIQYYNGEERAKGNILERFSAQQFPDLHSELNLSSLELGDSALYFCASSGGVADTQYFGPGTRLTVL.

The chain is built from TRBV4-1 and TRBJ2-7; 7 bases line up with TRBD1. V dropped 0 bases and J dropped 2; count of bases not matched to a gene: 7. Germline lookup yields CDR1 MGHRA and CDR2 YSYEKL. This CDR3 is 16 amino acids long. The CDR3 is CASSQDLGTVTYEQYF. The CDR3 DNA reads TGCGCCAGCAGCCAAGATCTCGGGACAGTTACCTACGAGCAGTACTTC.

The genes are TRBV19 and TRBJ1-1; 7 positions agree with TRBD1. From germline, CDR1 is LNHDA and CDR2 SQIVND (reference sequence). CDR3 size: 17 residues. V lost 6 bases, J lost 4 bases, and 17 bases stayed unmatched. DNA for the CDR3: TGTGCCAGTAGCCCCCTGACAGGGAAGGGGAGCGGCACTGAAGCTTTCTTT. This sequence encodes CASSPLTGKGSGTEAFF.

This chain links TRBV5-8 with TRBJ1-2; no firm D call. Trimming removed 3 bases from V and 3 bases from J, with 6 bases in between. CDR1 is SGHTS and CDR2 is YDEGEE in the germline V gene. The CDR3 has 12 amino acids. The CDR3 protein is CASSYSYYGYTF. CDR3 nucleotides: TGTGCCAGCAGCTACAGTTACTATGGCTACACCTTC.

The chain is built from TRBV2 and TRBJ1-2; D is unresolved. The germline V and J ends were trimmed by 5 bases and 1 base, with 5 bases remaining between them. The CDR3 extends over 12 amino acids. Germline V lookup: CDR1 SNHLY, CDR2 FYNNEI. The DNA for the CDR3 is TGTGCCAGCAGTCGCGATAACTATGGCTACACCTTC. Translating it yields CASSRDNYGYTF.

The V and J genes are TRBV5-6 and TRBJ2-7, with 10 nucleotides matching TRBD1. The CDR3 is made up of 16 amino acids. V shed 3 bases, J shed 1 base, and the junction held 7 bases outside the gene matches. Germline assignment: CDR1 SGHDT and CDR2 YYEEEE. The CDR3 DNA reads as TGTGCCAGCAGCTGGCTGGGACAGGGGAAGTCCTACGAGCAGTACTTC. This encodes CASSWLGQGKSYEQYF.

This chain joins TRBV24-1 and TRBJ1-2; 7 bases fit TRBD1. The CDR3 extends over 16 amino acids. Germline V CDR1 and CDR2: KGHDR, SFDVKD. V was pared by 0 bases and J by 5 bases, with 8 bases of the junction left unmatched. CDR3 amino acids: CATSDLRPGGTYGYTF. Written as DNA, the CDR3 is TGTGCCACCAGTGATTTGCGGCCAGGGGGGACTTATGGCTACACCTTC.

This rearrangement joins TRBV7-6 to TRBJ1-3, with 8 nucleotides matching TRBD1. V shed 3 bases and J 2 bases; nucleotides not matched to a gene: 12. This CDR3 is 18 amino acids long. In germline, CDR1 is SGHVS, CDR2 FNYEAQ. In nucleotides, the CDR3 is TGTGCCAGCAGCTTTCGTCCCAGGGGGCAGGATGCTGGAAACACCATATATTTT. As protein: CASSFRPRGQDAGNTIYF.

This clone was found a few times. The rearrangement joins TRBV12-5 to TRBJ1-2; D is unclear. V was cut by 4 bases and J by 6 bases, with 9 bases left in between. Germline lookup yields CDR1 LGHNT and CDR2 FRNRAP. The CDR3 runs 12 residues. In DNA form, the CDR3 reads TGTGCTAGTGGTTCCCCCTTCGATGGCTACACCTTC. This gives the protein CASGSPFDGYTF. Based on the CDR3 plus reference TRBV12-5 and TRBJ1-2, the full variable domain is DARVTQTPRHKVTEMGQEVTMRCQPILGHNTVFWYRQTMMQGLELLAYFRNRAPLDDSGMPKDRFSAEMPDATLATLKIQPSEPRDSAVYFCASGSPFDGYTFGSGTRLTVV.

The genes are TRBV2 and TRBJ1-2; D uncertain. The CDR3 sequence is 13 residues long. With 1 base removed from V and 3 bases from J, the gap between germline ends came to 6 bases. Germline V CDR1 and CDR2: SNHLY, FYNNEI. The CDR3 here is CASSEEDYYGYTF. The CDR3 DNA is TGTGCCAGCAGTGAAGAGGACTACTATGGCTACACCTTC.

This chain links TRBV4-1 with TRBJ1-3; D unclear. V was pared by 3 bases and J by 0 bases, with 15 bases between. The CDR3 has 17 residues. CDR1 MGHRA and CDR2 YSYEKL come from the germline V gene. The CDR3 region has the DNA TGCGCCAGCAGCCACCCCCCGGACTTCGGCTCTGGAAACACCATATATTTT. As protein: CASSHPPDFGSGNTIYF.

This chain connects TRBV6-4 to TRBJ1-5; D is unclear. Germline V CDR1 and CDR2: MRHNA, SNTAGT. Trimming removed 5 bases at V and 1 base at J, with 12 bases between. The CDR3 loop spans 15 amino acids. The CDR3 sequence is CASSLEGGSNQPQHF. CDR3 in DNA: TGTGCCAGCAGTTTAGAGGGTGGGAGCAATCAGCCCCAGCATTTT.

V is TRBV9 and J is TRBJ2-2; 11 nucleotides match TRBD2. Germline V gene data show CDR1 as SGDLS and CDR2 as YYNGEE. The length of the CDR3 is 16 residues. With V trimmed by 0 bases and J by 7 bases, 5 bases remained unmatched. The CDR3 region is CASSVVLAGVSGELFF. CDR3 coding DNA: TGTGCCAGCAGCGTAGTACTAGCGGGGGTTAGCGGGGAGCTGTTTTTT.

The V call is TRBV20-1, the J call TRBJ2-7; D may be TRBD1 (5 bases). V gave up 2 bases and J gave up 7 bases, with 9 bases separating them. The CDR3 sequence is 11 residues long. The germline gives CDR1 DFQATT, CDR2 SNEGSKA (reference sequence). This CDR3 is CSARSSGEQYF. The CDR3 DNA reads TGCAGTGCTAGAAGCTCAGGGGAGCAGTACTTC.

The chain combines TRBV10-2 with TRBJ1-1; D gene unclear. The CDR3 loop spans 12 amino acids. The germline gives CDR1 WSHSY, CDR2 SAAADI. V lost 7 bases and J 3 bases, leaving 9 bases between the germline ends. The CDR3 reads CASTGGYTEAFF. The CDR3 nucleotides are TGCGCCAGCACTGGCGGGTACACTGAAGCTTTCTTT.

J is TRBJ2-3 and V is TRBV4-2; 7 bases map to TRBD1. This CDR3 region has 15 residues. V gave up 1 base and J gave up 6 bases; unmatched junction bases: 7. Looked up from germline, CDR1 is LGHNA and CDR2 is YNFKEQ. The CDR3 here is CASSQGARGPDTQYF. As DNA, the CDR3 is TGTGCCAGCAGCCAAGGGGCGAGGGGGCCGGATACGCAGTATTTT.

This clone was recorded once. J is TRBJ2-7 and V is TRBV5-1; possibly TRBD2 for D (6 bases). Germline V lookup: CDR1 SGHRS, CDR2 YFSETQ. CDR3 length: 14 residues. Trimming took 4 bases from V and 3 from J, leaving 14 bases between them. The CDR3 protein is CASSVSTSLYEQYF. CDR3 sequence (DNA): TGCGCCAGCAGCGTCTCGACTAGTCTCTACGAGCAGTACTTC.

The chain couples TRBV19 to TRBJ1-1, with no clear D. CDR1 and CDR2 (germline): LNHDA, SQIVND (reference sequence). V gave up 0 bases and J gave up 5 bases, with 10 bases separating them. The CDR3 extends over 14 amino acids. This CDR3 reads CASSIDSSGTEAFF. CDR3 DNA sequence: TGTGCCAGTAGTATAGATTCCAGCGGGACTGAAGCTTTCTTT.

CDR3 nucleotide sequence: TGCGCCAGCAGCTTGGATTTAGGCAGGGGCTATGGCTACACCTTC. It codes for CASSLDLGRGYGYTF. The rearrangement joins TRBV5-1 to TRBJ1-2; tentatively, D is TRBD1 (6 bases). The CDR3 is made up of 15 amino acids. Trimming cost V 0 bases and J 4 bases, with 13 bases left between them. CDR1 is SGHRS, CDR2 YFSETQ, per germline.

On this clone itself: At one boundary the junction diverges from the germline segment, which might be a read error. The chain joins TRBV2 to TRBJ2-1; 10 bases are shared with TRBD2. There are 13 residues in the CDR3. CDR1 SNHLY and CDR2 FYNNEI come from the germline V gene. The CDR3 nucleotides are TGTGCCAGCAGTATGACTAGCGGGTGGTTCAGGATCTTC. This translates into CASSMTSGWFRIF.

This sequence joins TRBV2 and TRBJ2-7; D may be TRBD2 (5 bases). This CDR3 region has 13 residues. Germline V CDR1 and CDR2: SNHLY, FYNNEI. The ends were cut back, 7 bases at V and 7 bases at J, with 17 bases in the middle. The CDR3 loop reads CASIPPGFGEQYF. The CDR3 DNA sequence: TGTGCCAGCATTCCACCGGGGTTTGGTGAGCAGTACTTC.

This chain joins TRBV30 and TRBJ2-6; D is uncertain. Germline loops: CDR1 GTSNPN, CDR2 SVGIG (reference sequence). The CDR3 is 14 amino acids. Trimming removed 8 bases from V and 0 bases from J, with 11 bases in between. CDR3 in amino acids: CAEAPGSGANVLTF. The DNA of the CDR3 is TGTGCCGAAGCCCCCGGCTCTGGGGCCAACGTCCTGACTTTC.